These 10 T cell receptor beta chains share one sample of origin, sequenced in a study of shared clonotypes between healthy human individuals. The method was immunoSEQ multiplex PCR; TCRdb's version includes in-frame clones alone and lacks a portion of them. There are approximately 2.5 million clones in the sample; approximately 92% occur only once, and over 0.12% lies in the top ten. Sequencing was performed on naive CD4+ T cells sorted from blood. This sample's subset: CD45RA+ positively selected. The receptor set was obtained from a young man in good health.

The CDR3 DNA is TGTGCCATCAGTGGACCGGGACAGGACACTGAAGCTTTCTTT. Protein product: CAISGPGQDTEAFF. J is TRBJ1-1 and V is TRBV10-3; 8 bases are shared with TRBD1. V lost 4 bases and J lost 3; bases outside the gene matches: 4. The CDR3 totals 14 residues. Germline V lookup: CDR1 ENHRY, CDR2 SYGVKD.

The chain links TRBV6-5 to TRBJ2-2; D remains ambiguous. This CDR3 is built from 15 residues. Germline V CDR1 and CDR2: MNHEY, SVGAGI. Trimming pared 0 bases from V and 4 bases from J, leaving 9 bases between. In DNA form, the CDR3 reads TGTGCCAGCAGTTACTCGAGTAAAGTCACCGGGGAGCTGTTTTTT. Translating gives CASSYSSKVTGELFF.

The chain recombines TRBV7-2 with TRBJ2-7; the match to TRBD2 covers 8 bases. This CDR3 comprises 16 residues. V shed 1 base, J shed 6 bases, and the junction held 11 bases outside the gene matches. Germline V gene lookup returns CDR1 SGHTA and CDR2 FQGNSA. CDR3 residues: CASSLVGSGTSREQYF. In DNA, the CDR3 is TGTGCCAGCAGCTTAGTTGGTAGCGGGACCTCTCGCGAGCAGTACTTC. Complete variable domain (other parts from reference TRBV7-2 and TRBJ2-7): GAGVSQSPSNKVTEKGKDVELRCDPISGHTALYWYRQSLGQGLEFLIYFQGNSAPDKSGLPSDRFSAERTGGSVSTLTIQRTQQEDSAVYLCASSLVGSGTSREQYFGPGTRLTVT.

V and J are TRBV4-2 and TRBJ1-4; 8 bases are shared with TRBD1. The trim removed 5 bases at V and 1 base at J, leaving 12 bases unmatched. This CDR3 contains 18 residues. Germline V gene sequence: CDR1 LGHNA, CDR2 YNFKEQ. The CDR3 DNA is TGTGCCAGCAGCACAAGTCGACAGGGGCGGGGAACTAATGAAAAACTGTTTTTT. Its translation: CASSTSRQGRGTNEKLFF.

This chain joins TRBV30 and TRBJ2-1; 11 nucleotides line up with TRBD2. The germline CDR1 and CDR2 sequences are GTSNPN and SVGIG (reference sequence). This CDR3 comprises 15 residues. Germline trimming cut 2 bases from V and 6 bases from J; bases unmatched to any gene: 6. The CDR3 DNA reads TGTGCCTGGAGTAGTAGCGGGGGGGCTATCAATGAGCAGTTCTTC. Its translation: CAWSSSGGAINEQFF.

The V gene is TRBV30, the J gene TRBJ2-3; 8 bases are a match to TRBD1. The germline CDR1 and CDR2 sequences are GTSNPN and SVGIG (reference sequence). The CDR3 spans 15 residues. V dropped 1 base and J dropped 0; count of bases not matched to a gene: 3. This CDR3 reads CAWSGDRPSTDTQYF. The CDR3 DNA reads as TGTGCCTGGAGTGGGGACAGGCCAAGCACAGATACGCAGTATTTT.

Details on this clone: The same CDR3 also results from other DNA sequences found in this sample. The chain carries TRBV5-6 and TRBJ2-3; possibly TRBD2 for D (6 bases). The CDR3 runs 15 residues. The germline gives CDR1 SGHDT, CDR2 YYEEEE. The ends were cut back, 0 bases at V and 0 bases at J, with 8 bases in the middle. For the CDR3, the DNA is TGTGCCAGCAGCTTGGGCGGGGCTAGCACAGATACGCAGTATTTT. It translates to CASSLGGASTDTQYF.

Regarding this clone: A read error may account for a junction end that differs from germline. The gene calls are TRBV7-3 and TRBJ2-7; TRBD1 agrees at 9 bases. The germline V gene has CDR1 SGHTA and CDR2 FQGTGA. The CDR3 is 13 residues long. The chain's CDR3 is CASSQKGQGRSGF. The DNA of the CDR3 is TGTGCCAGCAGCCAGAAGGGACAGGGAAGAAGTGGCTTC. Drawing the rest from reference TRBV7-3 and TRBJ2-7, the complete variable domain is GAGVSQTPSNKVTEKGKYVELRCDPISGHTALYWYRQSLGQGPEFLIYFQGTGAADDSGLPNDRFFAVRPEGSVSTLKIQRTERGDSAVYLCASSQKGQGRSGFGPGTRLTVT.

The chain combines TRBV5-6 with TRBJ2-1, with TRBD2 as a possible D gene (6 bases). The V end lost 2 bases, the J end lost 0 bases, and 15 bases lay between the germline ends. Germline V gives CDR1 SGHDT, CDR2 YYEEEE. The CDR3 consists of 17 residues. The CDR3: CASSFELGGNSYNEQFF. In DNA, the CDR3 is TGTGCCAGCAGCTTTGAGCTAGGCGGGAACTCCTACAATGAGCAGTTCTTC. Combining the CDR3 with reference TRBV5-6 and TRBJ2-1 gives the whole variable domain DAGVTQSPTHLIKTRGQQVTLRCSPKSGHDTVSWYQQALGQGPQFIFQYYEEEERQRGNFPDRFSGHQFPNYSSELNVNALLLGDSALYLCASSFELGGNSYNEQFFGPGTRLTVL.

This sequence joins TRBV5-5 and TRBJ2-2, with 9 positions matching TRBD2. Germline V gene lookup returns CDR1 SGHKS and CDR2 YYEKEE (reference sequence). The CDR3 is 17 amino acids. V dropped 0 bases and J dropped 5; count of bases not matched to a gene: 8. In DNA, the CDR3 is TGTGCCAGCAGCTTGGGTTCTAGCGGGATTCGGACCGGGGAGCTGTTTTTT. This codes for CASSLGSSGIRTGELFF.